This T cell receptor beta chain was captured by sequencing in a study of blood T cell repertoires in COVID-19. Study details: PBMCs, B-cell-depleted T cells, or T cells were the source of the cDNA or gDNA that made up the material.

J was trimmed by 1 base and V by 6 bases; bases with no gene match: 15. The germline gives CDR1 SNHLY, CDR2 FYNNEI. This CDR3 is built from 19 residues. Participants had their cohort set by participant-reported clinical history. Shortly before study entry, within 2 weeks, exposed participants had met a COVID-19 case. Original methodology: Amplification of reference gene primers was used by the study to estimate nucleated cell counts. TCRdb keeps only in-frame clones here, not all; method: immunoSEQ multiplex PCR. V and J calls and clone size are given by that table; D and trimming were obtained from the DNA. The repertoire holds about 370,000 clones, with more than 85% as singletons.

The sequence derives from a woman between 35 and 50 years old who had been exposed to COVID-19. The chain joins TRBV2 to TRBJ2-3; 11 positions agree with TRBD2. What was sequenced was PBMCs or T cells enriched from blood (not recorded which). This CDR3 reads CASRLSLAGGYSGTDTQYF. CDR3 in DNA: TGTGCCAGCAGACTATCCCTAGCGGGAGGTTATAGTGGCACAGATACGCAGTATTTT.